Listed here are 14 T cell receptor delta chains from one sample, sequenced in a study of DNA immune sequencing with unique molecular identifiers. A 32-plex genomic DNA assay used primers for all 8 TRDV and 4 TRDJ genes. In roughly 3 barcoding PCR cycles, molecules received a 12-nucleotide UMI, then adapter PCR followed. TCRdb re-analyzed the multiplex PCR reads via CATT. The sample lists around 5,200 delta-chain clones, approximately 11% occurring once. Sequenced material: gamma-delta T cells enriched from blood buffy coat, or unenriched PBMCs (not recorded which). These receptors were obtained from a human donor in good health.

The V and J genes are TRDV1 and TRDJ1; 8 nucleotides agree with TRDD3. Here the J gene came from matching the DNA to germline, since TCRdb omits it. After removal of 0 bases from V and 0 bases from J, the junction contained 15 bases not matched to a gene. The germline gives CDR1 TSWWSYY, CDR2 QGS. The CDR3 runs 20 residues. This CDR3 reads CALGELWPYGWGTYTDKLIF. The CDR3 DNA reads as TGTGCTCTTGGGGAACTTTGGCCCTACGGCTGGGGGACGTACACCGATAAACTCATCTTT.

A note on this clone: A far larger clone is just one base off, so this is likely a read error. Other DNA sequences of this sample code for an identical CDR3. The V call is TRDV2, the J call TRDJ1; TRDD3 matches at 9 bases. The germline CDR1 and CDR2 sequences are GEAIGNYY and EKD. This CDR3 is built from 17 residues. The CDR3 nucleotides are TGTGCCTGTGACACTCTGGGGGATGGAAAGTACACCGATAAACTCATATTT. Its translation is CACDTLGDGKYTDKLIF.

This clone has at least ten counts. The genes are TRDV2 and TRDJ1, with 7 positions matching TRDD3. The CDR3 has 19 amino acids. Germline loops: CDR1 GEAIGNYY, CDR2 EKD. J lost 0 bases, V lost 0 bases, and 15 bases had no gene match. CDR3 sequence: CACDTVRRWGTNHTDKLIF. CDR3 sequence (DNA): TGTGCCTGTGACACCGTGAGGAGGTGGGGGACAAATCACACCGATAAACTCATCTTT.

This clone was found many times. This chain uses TRDV2 with TRDJ1; D perhaps matches TRDD3 (6 bases). The CDR3 runs to 13 residues. Looked up from germline, CDR1 is GEAIGNYY and CDR2 is EKD. V lost 7 bases and J lost 1, with 12 bases in between. DNA of the CDR3: TGTGCCTGCCTCCCACTGGGCACCGATAAACTCATCTTT. Amino acids: CACLPLGTDKLIF.

Here the J gene is TRDJ3 and the V gene is not called; the table calls TRDD3, which could not be checked here. The CDR3 is 25 residues long. In DNA form, the CDR3 reads TGTGCCTGTGACACCATCCACGTAAATGGGGGACAACCAAAGCACAGCTCCTGGGACACCCGACAGATGTTTTTC. This translates into CACDTIHVNGGQPKHSSWDTRQMFF.

On this clone itself: The sample holds other DNA sequences that translate to the same CDR3. The gene calls are TRDV1 and TRDJ1; 13 bases match TRDD3. TCRdb carries no J gene annotation; the J gene was assigned here by matching the DNA with germline. The germline V gene has CDR1 TSWWSYY and CDR2 QGS. The CDR3 has 26 amino acids. With V trimmed by 5 bases and J by 0 bases, 33 bases remained unmatched. The CDR3 DNA sequence: TGTGCTCTTGGGAGTGATTCCTACTTTTCACCCTACTGGGGGATACGTCCGACAAAGTACACCGATAAACTCATCTTT. Translating gives CALGSDSYFSPYWGIRPTKYTDKLIF.

This clone qualifies as medium-sized. The rearrangement links TRDV2 to TRDJ1; TRDD3 matches 8 bases. This CDR3 has 15 residues. After removal of 3 bases from V and 1 base from J, the junction contained 6 bases not matched to a gene. Per germline, CDR1 GEAIGNYY and CDR2 EKD. The CDR3 loop reads CACDLVGDGTDKLIF. The CDR3 region has the DNA TGTGCCTGTGACCTCGTGGGGGATGGCACCGATAAACTCATCTTT.

The sample holds many counts of this clone. The chain has TRDV2 and TRDJ1; possibly TRDD3 for D (5 bases). V lost 0 bases, J lost 2 bases, and 15 bases lay in between. There are 16 residues in the CDR3. Germline V gives CDR1 GEAIGNYY, CDR2 EKD. The CDR3 loop reads CACDTVESWDTDKLIF. The DNA of the CDR3 is TGTGCCTGTGACACCGTAGAATCGTGGGATACCGATAAACTCATCTTT.

With regard to this clone: The protein in TCRdb stems from a much larger clone and differs at residue 12 from this DNA's translation, likely a read error; here the protein is translated from the DNA. The chain combines TRDV2 with TRDJ1, with TRDD3 matching 8 bases. This CDR3 comprises 20 residues. The ends lost 0 bases at V and 0 bases at J; junction bases unmatched: 17. CDR1 is GEAIGNYY, CDR2 EKD, per germline. CDR3 in DNA: TGTGCCTGTGACACCTACGGTTTGTCGGGATACGAGCCCAACACCGATAAACTCATCTTT. Translation gives CACDTYGLSGYEPNTDKLIF.

In nucleotides, the CDR3 is TGTGCTCTTGGGGAACTAAGCCCAACAGAGGCACCCGATAAACTCATCTTT. Residues: CALGELSPTEAPDKLIF. No V segment was called; the J segment is TRDJ1; TRDD3 reflects the table's D call only, with no check against the DNA. The length of the CDR3 is 17 residues.

The sample holds many counts of this clone. The chain is built from TRDV2 and TRDJ3; the match to TRDD3 covers 7 bases. Per the germline V gene, CDR1 is GEAIGNYY and CDR2 is EKD. V gave up 0 bases and J gave up 0 bases; unmatched junction bases: 13. The CDR3 totals 21 residues. CDR3 bases: TGTGCCTGTGACACCATCGGGGCTGGGGGTGATAGCTCCTGGGACACCCGACAGATGTTTTTC. Protein sequence: CACDTIGAGGDSSWDTRQMFF.

In its sample, this clone was seen a few times. TCRdb attributes to this sequence the protein of a much larger clone, which differs from the DNA translation at residue 10; a read error is likely, and the protein displayed is translated from the DNA. J is TRDJ1 and V is TRDV2; 11 nucleotides align to TRDD3. The CDR3 is 15 amino acids. V lost 3 bases, J lost 4 bases, and 6 bases stayed unmatched. Germline CDR1 and CDR2: GEAIGNYY and EKD. CDR3 residues: CACDLLGDRRDKLIF. CDR3 nucleotides: TGTGCCTGTGACCTACTGGGGGATAGGCGCGATAAACTCATCTTT.

This clone is judged medium-sized. This same CDR3 is encoded by further DNA sequences in the sample. The chain uses TRDV2 and TRDJ4; 8 bases fit TRDD3. Germline V gene sequence: CDR1 GEAIGNYY, CDR2 EKD. The V gene end was trimmed by 3 bases and the J gene end by 2 bases; junction bases not matched to a gene: 16. The CDR3 spans 17 residues. The CDR3 coding sequence is TGTGCCTGTGACTCCGCTGGGGATACCCCACCCCTTAGACCCCTGATCTTT. This codes for CACDSAGDTPPLRPLIF.

About this clone itself: A read error is likely here: a far larger clone is one base away. The V and J genes are TRDV2 and TRDJ3, with D unresolved. Germline loops: CDR1 GEAIGNYY, CDR2 EKD. This CDR3 spans 19 amino acids. Trimming shortened V by 3 bases and J by 0 bases, and 17 bases separated the two germline ends. Here the CDR3 reads CACDQIKEGPSWDTRQMFF. In DNA form, the CDR3 reads TGTGCCTGTGACCAAATCAAGGAGGGGCCCTCCTGGGACACCCGACAGATGTTTTTC.